This T cell receptor (beta chain) was found in a study of T cells after yellow fever vaccination. General study findings and limits: It was a weaker secondary response, yet one that peaked faster, at day 5 versus 15. Booster samples showed a return of most primary-vaccination clones (around 96% CD4, 70% to 90% CD8). Of the clonotypes, a small share occurred in both CD4 and CD8 compartments.

This clonotype occurred a few times. As yet, its antigen is unknown. The 5'RACE template-switching step produced TCR cDNA and added a universal primer site and UMIs. Each CDR3 protein is one row after TCRdb ran MiXCR on the 5' RACE reads. The table includes 620,000 or so distinct CDR3 sequences, about 17% detected once. The starting material was PBMCs, obtained about 5 days after the first yellow fever vaccination. The sequence came from a man between 18 and 29 years old who received the YFV17D yellow fever vaccine.

The CDR3 coding sequence is TGTGCCAGCAGCGTAGATGGGCGTGGGGCGACAGATACGCAGTATTTT. This codes for CASSVDGRGATDTQYF. This chain uses TRBV9 with TRBJ2-3; TRBD1 might be the D (5 bases). This CDR3 comprises 16 residues. Per the germline V gene, CDR1 is SGDLS and CDR2 is YYNGEE. The V gene lost 0 bases and the J gene lost 3 bases, with 14 bases spanning the gap. Variable domain in full (rest from reference TRBV9 and TRBJ2-3): DSGVTQTPKHLITATGQRVTLRCSPRSGDLSVYWYQQSLDQGLQFLIQYYNGEERAKGNILERFSAQQFPDLHSELNLSSLELGDSALYFCASSVDGRGATDTQYFGPGTRLTVL.